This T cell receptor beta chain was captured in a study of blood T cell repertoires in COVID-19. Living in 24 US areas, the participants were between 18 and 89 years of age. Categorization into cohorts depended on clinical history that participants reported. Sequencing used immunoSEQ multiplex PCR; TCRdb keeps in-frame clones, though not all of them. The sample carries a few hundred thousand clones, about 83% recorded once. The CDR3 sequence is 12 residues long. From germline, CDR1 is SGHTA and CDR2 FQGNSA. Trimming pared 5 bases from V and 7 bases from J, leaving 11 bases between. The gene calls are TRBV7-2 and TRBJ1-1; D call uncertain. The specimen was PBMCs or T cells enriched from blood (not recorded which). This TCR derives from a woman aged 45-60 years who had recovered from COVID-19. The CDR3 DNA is TGTGCCAGCAGCCAACTTGAGGTTGAAGCTTTCTTT. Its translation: CASSQLEVEAFF.